This TCR beta chain was recorded in a study of blood T cell repertoires in COVID-19. Study information: Samples representing acute and convalescent COVID-19 were sourced from the United States, Italy and Spain. The analysed material was cDNA or gDNA that came from T cells, B-cell-depleted T cells, or PBMCs.

From germline, CDR1 is MDHEN and CDR2 SYDVKM. The CDR3 is made up of 15 amino acids. V lost 3 bases and J lost 7, with 15 bases in between. In the authors' workflow: Amplified reference gene primers provided the basis for estimating nucleated cell counts. Here immunoSEQ multiplex PCR was the method, and the copy in TCRdb shows in-frame clones only, minus some. For V, J and clone size, that table is used; D and trimming come from the DNA. Counted here are roughly 180,000 clones, 65% to 85% occurring once; the ten biggest clones make up under 5.5%. The sample comprised peripheral blood. The receptor was isolated from a woman in her twenties or thirties with acute or convalescent COVID-19. The chain couples TRBV28 to TRBJ1-4; maybe TRBD1 (6 bases). CDR3 sequence: CASSLGSRGGEKLFF. CDR3 sequence (DNA): TGTGCCAGCAGTTTGGGGTCCCGAGGGGGTGAAAAACTGTTTTTT.